This TCR beta chain was found in a study of blood T cell repertoires in COVID-19. Turning to the study itself: COVID-19 samples collected from the United States, Italy and Spain covered acute and convalescent phases.

Germline CDR1 is SGHRS and CDR2 is YFSETQ. The CDR3 totals 16 residues. The ends lost 4 bases at V and 3 bases at J; junction bases unmatched: 2. Measured with immunoSEQ multiplex PCR; TCRdb has only the in-frame clones, and not every one. The sample comprises roughly 150,000 clones, approximately 83% of which are singletons, and about a tenth rests with the top ten. What was sequenced was peripheral blood. The origin of this receptor is a man aged 65 to 85 with active or convalescent COVID-19. The genes are TRBV5-1 and TRBJ2-3; 16 positions match TRBD2. The CDR3 loop reads CASSAGLAGGTDTQYF. CDR3 coding DNA: TGCGCCAGCAGCGCGGGACTAGCGGGAGGGACAGATACGCAGTATTTT.